This TCR beta chain appears in the sequencing data of a study of T cell repertoires in cytomegalovirus infection. Study-level background: CMV epitopes used comprised recently identified HLA-C-restricted ones and well-studied HLA-B-restricted ones. Through public TCR beta signatures, both CMV infection and matching HLA type were indicated.

V was pared by 5 bases and J by 3 bases, with 19 bases between. CDR3 size: 16 residues. Germline V gives CDR1 SEHNR, CDR2 FQNEAQ (reference sequence). TCRdb fed the reads into MiXCR, producing one record per CDR3 protein. This sample yields about 890,000 distinct CDR3 sequences, of which around 31% are seen a single time; more than 13% belongs to the top ten. As regards this clonotype: Its antigen is still unknown.

The gene calls are TRBV7-9 and TRBJ1-1; tentative D call: TRBD1 (6 bases). The TCR sequence derives from a human donor in good health (CMV status not recorded). Some clones in this sample may be carry-over from other donors' samples. The input for sequencing was cultured CD8+ T cells from PBMCs, taken from culture after CMV antigen stimulation. DNA for the CDR3: TGTGCCAGCAGCCTCTCTCCAGGACAGACCCACACTGAAGCTTTCTTT. It is translated as CASSLSPGQTHTEAFF.